The rows below give T cell receptor beta chains drawn from one sample of a study of technical replicates of blood from a handful of donors. Sequenced by immunoSEQ multiplex PCR; TCRdb stores in-frame clones only, minus some. The data show approximately 70,000 clones, almost 95% seen once. The source material was T cells isolated from PBMCs. The receptors originated from a human donor in good health. The CDR3 runs from the conserved cysteine through the conserved F or W. A D gene is named only where the DNA matches it firmly.

d_call	v_call	cdr3_length	cdr3_aa
TRBD1	TRBV27	15	CASSLYDRGEGKLFF
.	TRBV30	13	CAWSWQGKGPQHF
TRBD2	TRBV4-1	16	CASSQDREGINNEQFF
TRBD1	TRBV19	14	CASTLDRGNQPQHF
.	TRBV6-1	13	CANLGRGTDTQYF
TRBD1	TRBV18	14	CASSPGTGDYEQYF
.	TRBV5-1	16	CASSFVRGSGANVLTF
TRBD2	TRBV10-3	19	CAISETSGRAPGPTDTQYF
.	TRBV25-1	14	CASSVSLGGETQYF
.	TRBV14	12	CASSHQLNEQFF